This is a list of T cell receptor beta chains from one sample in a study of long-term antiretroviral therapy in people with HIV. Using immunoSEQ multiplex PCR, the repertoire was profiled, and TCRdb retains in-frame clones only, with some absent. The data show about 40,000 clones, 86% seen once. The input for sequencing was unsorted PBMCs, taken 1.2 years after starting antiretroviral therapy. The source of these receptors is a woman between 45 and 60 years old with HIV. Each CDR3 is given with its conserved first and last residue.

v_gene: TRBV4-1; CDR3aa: CASSLDSMNTEAFF
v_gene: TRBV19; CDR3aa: CASSNGQGLPQHF
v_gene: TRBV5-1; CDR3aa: CASSQGQGINQPQHF
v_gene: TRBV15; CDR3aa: CATRPPYGSSGGDTQYF
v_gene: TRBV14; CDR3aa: CASSQGASVETQYF
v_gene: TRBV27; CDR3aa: CASSSISRGRLAGAPWADTQYF
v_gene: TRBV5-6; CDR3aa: CASSHRGGVQYF
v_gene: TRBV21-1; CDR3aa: CASSKAHNEKLFF
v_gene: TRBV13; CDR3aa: CASSLLTSGEETQYF
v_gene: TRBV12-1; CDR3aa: CASSFIRGRETQYF
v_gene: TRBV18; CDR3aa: CASSPLGQGSPYEQYF
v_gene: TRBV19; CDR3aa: CATAERGPKNIQYF
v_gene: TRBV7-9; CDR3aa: CASSSRLTVDGELFF
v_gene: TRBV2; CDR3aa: CASSVLGSSTDTQYF
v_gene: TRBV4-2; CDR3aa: CASSQEGQANQPQHF
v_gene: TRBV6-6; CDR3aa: CASSYSKGGSTGELFF
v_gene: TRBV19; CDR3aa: CASSIVMGNTEAFF
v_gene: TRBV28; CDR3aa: CASSLNLGGNTIYF
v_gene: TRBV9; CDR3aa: CASSAGTGVYGYTF
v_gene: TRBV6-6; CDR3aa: CASSPSDTYGGQPQHF
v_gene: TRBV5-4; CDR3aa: CASSLGLTGRSYEQYF
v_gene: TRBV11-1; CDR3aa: CASSLLAGGSYEQYF
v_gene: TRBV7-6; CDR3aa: CASSLEPTSTDTQYF
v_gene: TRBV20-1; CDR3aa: CSAWTAPEAFF
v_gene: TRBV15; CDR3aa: CATSRGQGGAYGYTF
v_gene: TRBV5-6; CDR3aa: CASSQLTGAYGYTF
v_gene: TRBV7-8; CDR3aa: CASSPSGGIYNEQFF
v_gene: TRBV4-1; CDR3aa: CASSLPHRGTNEKLFF
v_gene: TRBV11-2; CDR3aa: CASSFAQVEQYF
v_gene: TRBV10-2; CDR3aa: CASSESGLAGVRNEQFF
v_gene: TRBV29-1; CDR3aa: CSARRGPDEQFF
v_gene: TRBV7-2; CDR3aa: CASSFEYRSHGYTF